This T cell receptor (beta chain) is drawn from a study of lymphopenia after photon versus proton radiotherapy. Study-wide results and limits: Under photons, naive T cells and diversity fell while effector/memory populations rose. In patients who died, overall survival fell as post-nadir TCR diversity dropped more.

The data were produced by immunoSEQ multiplex PCR, yet TCRdb's version contains in-frame clones alone and is incomplete. The sample holds about 64,000 clones; about 85% are singletons and the top ten take around 13%. As regards this clone: The target antigen is unknown.

The CDR3 has 14 residues. In germline, CDR1 is MNHEY, CDR2 SVGAGI. V was pared by 6 bases and J by 1 base, with 12 bases between. Specimen: peripheral blood, collected from a patient treated with proton-based radiotherapy. The clonotype was recovered from a man aged 80 or over with esophageal cancer. The gene calls are TRBV6-5 and TRBJ1-1; tentatively, D is TRBD1 (5 bases). Here the CDR3 reads CASSNRISNTEAFF. The CDR3 DNA follows: TGTGCCAGCAGCAACAGGATATCGAACACTGAAGCTTTCTTT.